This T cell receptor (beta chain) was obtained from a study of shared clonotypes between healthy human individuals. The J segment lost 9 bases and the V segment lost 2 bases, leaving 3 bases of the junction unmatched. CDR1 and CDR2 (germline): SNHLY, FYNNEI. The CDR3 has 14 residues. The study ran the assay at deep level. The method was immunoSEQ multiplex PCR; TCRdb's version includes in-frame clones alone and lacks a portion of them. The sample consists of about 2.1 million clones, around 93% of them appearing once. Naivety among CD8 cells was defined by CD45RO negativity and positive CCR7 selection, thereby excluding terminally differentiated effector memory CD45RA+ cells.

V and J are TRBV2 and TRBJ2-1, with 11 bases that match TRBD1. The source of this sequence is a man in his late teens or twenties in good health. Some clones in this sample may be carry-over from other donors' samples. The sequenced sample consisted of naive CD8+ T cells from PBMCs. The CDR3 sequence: CASSERTGGIEQFF. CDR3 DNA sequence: TGTGCCAGCAGTGAAAGGACAGGGGGCATTGAGCAGTTCTTC.